What follows are 15 T cell receptor beta chains derived from one specimen sequenced in a study of cytomegalovirus exposure and HLA in healthy donors. The assay was immunoSEQ multiplex PCR, and TCRdb's table has in-frame clones only and misses some. The sample includes about 140,000 clones, approximately 87% seen only once; the top ten take nearly 3%. The sample comprised PBMCs. These receptors all come from a man aged 18 to 30 in good health and CMV-seronegative.

A word on this clone: The conserved phenylalanine or tryptophan normally closing the CDR3 is absent here, so this likely arose from a read error. No DNA is shown, since the ends of the CDR3 on it are uncertain; the CDR3 is the one TCRdb lists. The rearrangement joins TRBV4-1 to TRBJ1-2; TRBD1 reflects the table's D call only, with no check against the DNA. The germline CDR1 and CDR2 sequences are MGHRA and YSYEKL. With termini counted, the CDR3 has 13 amino acids. CDR3 in amino acids: CASSQVTGTGARY.

This chain connects TRBV27 to TRBJ2-7; D might be TRBD1 (5 bases). Germline V gene data show CDR1 as MNHEY and CDR2 as SMNVEV (reference sequence). Trimming took 5 bases from V and 4 from J, leaving 18 bases between them. This CDR3 has 15 residues. CDR3 bases: TGTGCCAGCAGTCAGGCCCCTCAGGGAACTTACGAGCAGTACTTC. Translated, it gives CASSQAPQGTYEQYF.

Concerning this clone: The junction differs from germline at one of its ends, possibly a read error. V and J are TRBV18 and TRBJ2-7; 10 bases agree with TRBD2. This CDR3 is 15 amino acids long. Germline lookup yields CDR1 KGHSH and CDR2 LQKENI. The CDR3 sequence: CASSSPGLAPHEQYF. The CDR3, as DNA: TGTGCCAGCTCATCACCGGGACTAGCGCCCCACGAGCAGTACTTC.

The chain is built from TRBV5-1 and TRBJ2-1; D is uncertain. The V and J ends lost 1 base and 4 bases respectively, with 6 bases between them. Germline CDR1 SGHRS, CDR2 YFSETQ. The CDR3 spans 13 residues. The chain's CDR3 is CASSLSDYNEQFF. In DNA form, the CDR3 reads TGCGCCAGCAGCTTGAGCGATTACAATGAGCAGTTCTTC. The whole variable domain, filled in from reference TRBV5-1 and TRBJ2-1, reads KAGVTQTPRYLIKTRGQQVTLSCSPISGHRSVSWYQQTPGQGLQFLFEYFSETQRNKGNFPGRFSGRQFSNSRSEMNVSTLELGDSALYLCASSLSDYNEQFFGPGTRLTVL.

The CDR3 protein is CASSLRTTEAFF. Here the CDR3 DNA reads TGTGCCAGCAGTTTGAGGACAACTGAAGCTTTCTTT. V usage is TRBV28 and J usage is TRBJ1-1, with D perhaps TRBD1 (5 bases). Looked up from germline, CDR1 is MDHEN and CDR2 is SYDVKM. The CDR3 is made up of 12 amino acids. V shed 3 bases and J shed 5 bases, with 7 bases lying between them.

The chain combines TRBV5-1 with TRBJ2-5; 10 nucleotides match TRBD1. The junction had 11 bases not matched to a gene; V was cut back by 7 bases and J by 5 bases. Germline loops: CDR1 SGHRS, CDR2 YFSETQ. CDR3 length equals 15 residues. The CDR3 DNA reads as TGCGCCAGCGGCACCCCGGGACAGGGGACGGAGACCCAGTACTTC. It specifies CASGTPGQGTETQYF.

The chain combines TRBV4-2 with TRBJ2-1; TRBD2 matches at 8 bases. Germline V CDR1 and CDR2: LGHNA, YNFKEQ. CDR3 length equals 16 residues. Trimming took 2 bases from V and 7 from J; bases not matched to a gene: 10. The DNA for the CDR3 is TGTGCCAGCAGCCAATCGTCGGGAGGGCTCCAAAATGAGCAGTTCTTC. Encoded protein: CASSQSSGGLQNEQFF.

The V gene is TRBV6-5, the J gene TRBJ2-7; 9 nucleotides agree with TRBD2. CDR3 length equals 15 residues. V shed 7 bases and J 4 bases; nucleotides not matched to a gene: 11. In germline, CDR1 is MNHEY, CDR2 SVGAGI. The CDR3 DNA sequence: TGTGCCAGCAATCCTCTCGGCGGGAGGGCTTACGAGCAGTACTTC. Protein: CASNPLGGRAYEQYF.

J is TRBJ1-2 and V is TRBV4-2; TRBD1 might be the D (6 bases). Germline V lookup: CDR1 LGHNA, CDR2 YNFKEQ. The CDR3 loop spans 13 amino acids. V lost 4 bases to trimming and J lost 6 bases, with 12 bases between them. The CDR3 is CASSPWEGDGYTF. CDR3 DNA: TGTGCCAGCAGCCCTTGGGAGGGGGATGGCTACACCTTC.

V gene TRBV19 combines with J gene TRBJ2-3; TRBD2 matches 7 bases. Per the germline V gene, CDR1 is LNHDA and CDR2 is SQIVND (reference sequence). V shed 10 bases and J 0 bases; nucleotides not matched to a gene: 10. The CDR3 has 15 amino acids. CDR3 region: CATQHGRGSTDTQYF. The CDR3 coding sequence is TGTGCCACTCAACATGGGCGGGGGAGCACAGATACGCAGTATTTT.

The chain has TRBV5-1 and TRBJ2-3, with D tentatively TRBD2 (6 bases). Trimming shortened V by 4 bases and J by 5 bases, and 17 bases separated the two germline ends. CDR3 length: 15 residues. In germline, CDR1 is SGHRS, CDR2 YFSETQ. CDR3 in DNA: TGCGCCAGCAGCCGAGCGGGCGGGGTCGGAGATACGCAGTATTTT. It is translated as CASSRAGGVGDTQYF.

In its sample, this clone was seen a few times. This sample includes further DNA sequences coding for the same CDR3. The chain uses TRBV6-5 and TRBJ1-2, with D uncertain. The CDR3 is made up of 11 amino acids. The germline V and J ends were trimmed by 4 bases and 4 bases, with 4 bases remaining between them. Germline values: CDR1 MNHEY, CDR2 SVGAGI. CDR3 nucleotide sequence: TGTGCCAGCAGTTCGGGCTATGGCTACACCTTC. Residues: CASSSGYGYTF.

This rearrangement joins TRBV28 to TRBJ2-7; D remains ambiguous. V gave up 2 bases and J gave up 6 bases, with 11 bases separating them. The CDR3 totals 13 residues. From germline, CDR1 is MDHEN and CDR2 SYDVKM. The DNA of the CDR3 is TGTGCCAGCAGTTTAGAGGCGAAGCGCGAGCAGTACTTC. Protein product: CASSLEAKREQYF.

The chain combines TRBV7-9 with TRBJ1-2; D remains unclear. The germline gives CDR1 SEHNR, CDR2 FQNEAQ (reference sequence). This CDR3 is 11 amino acids long. The V and J ends lost 8 bases and 5 bases respectively, with 9 bases between them. CDR3 sequence (DNA): TGTGCCAGCGGGCAGAAGTATGGCTACACCTTC. It yields the protein CASGQKYGYTF.

This clone was detected ten times or more. The chain uses TRBV7-9 and TRBJ2-7; tentatively, D is TRBD1 (5 bases). The CDR3 is made up of 15 amino acids. Germline V gene lookup returns CDR1 SEHNR and CDR2 FQNEAQ (reference sequence). The germline V and J ends were trimmed by 5 bases and 6 bases, with 20 bases remaining between them. The CDR3 bases are TGTGCCAGCAGCCATGACCCCAACCTGGGGCCCGAGCAGTACTTC. Translating gives CASSHDPNLGPEQYF.